This T cell receptor (beta chain) stems from a study of T cell changes during pregnancy in multiple sclerosis. This clone has ten or more counts. Data came from immunoSEQ multiplex PCR; TCRdb stores just in-frame clones and leaves some out. The sample holds around 70,000 clones, 80% to 95% seen once. This specimen was CD4+ T cells from peripheral blood mononuclear cells, taken after pregnancy. This receptor was obtained from a female donor with multiple sclerosis, enrolled in a pregnancy study.

The CDR3 nucleotides read TGCAGCGCCGCTGCGGGGAGCTATGGCTACACCTTC. It encodes CSAAAGSYGYTF. V usage is TRBV29-1 and J usage is TRBJ1-2; D is ambiguous. Germline V gives CDR1 SQVTM, CDR2 ANQGSEA. This CDR3 has 12 residues. Trimming removed 7 bases at V and 4 bases at J, with 13 bases between.